This TCR beta chain derives from a study of response to subunit inactivated influenza vaccine. Regarding the study as a whole: After each seasonal influenza vaccination, few new T cells are recruited, the authors suggested.

At least ten counts were recorded for this clonotype. Its antigen remains unknown. TCRdb recomputed calls from the RT-PCR reads with MiXCR, one row per CDR3 protein. The sample has 700,000 to 900,000 distinct CDR3 sequences, 21% seen once; the top ten hold about 9.4%. V was clipped by 3 bases and J by 2 bases, with 15 bases between them. The CDR3 has 15 amino acids. Germline assignment: CDR1 DFQATT and CDR2 SNEGSKA (reference sequence). The sequence derives from a man aged 45 to 65 who received an inactivated influenza vaccine. Sequences were derived from PBMCs from blood, sampled 5 days after vaccination. The J gene is TRBJ2-3, the V gene TRBV20-1; the D is unclear. CDR3 in DNA: TGCAGTGCTAGCCGCCAACTAACTCCCACAGATACGCAGTATTTT. The encoded protein is CSASRQLTPTDTQYF.